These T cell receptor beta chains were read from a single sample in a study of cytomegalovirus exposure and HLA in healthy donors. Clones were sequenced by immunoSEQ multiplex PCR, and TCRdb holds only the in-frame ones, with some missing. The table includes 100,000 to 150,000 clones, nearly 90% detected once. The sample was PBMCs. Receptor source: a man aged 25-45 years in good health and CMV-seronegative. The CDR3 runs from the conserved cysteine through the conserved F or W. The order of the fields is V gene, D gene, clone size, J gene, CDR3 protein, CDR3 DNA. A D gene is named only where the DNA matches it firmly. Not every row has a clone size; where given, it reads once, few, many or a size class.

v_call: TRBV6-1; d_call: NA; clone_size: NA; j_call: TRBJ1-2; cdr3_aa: CAIGGYGYTF; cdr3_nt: TGTGCCATCGGGGGCTATGGCTACACCTTC
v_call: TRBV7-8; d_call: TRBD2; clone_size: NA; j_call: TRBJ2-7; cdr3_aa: CASRKEASSGAHEQYF; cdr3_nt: TGTGCCAGCAGAAAAGAGGCGTCTAGCGGGGCCCACGAGCAGTACTTC
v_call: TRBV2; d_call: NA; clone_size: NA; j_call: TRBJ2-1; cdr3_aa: CASKPDSSSYNEQFF; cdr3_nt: TGTGCCAGCAAACCCGACTCGAGCTCCTACAATGAGCAGTTCTTC
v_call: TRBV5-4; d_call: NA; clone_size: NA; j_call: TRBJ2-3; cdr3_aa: CASSFLSGDTDTQYF; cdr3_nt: TGTGCCAGCAGCTTTCTAAGCGGCGACACAGATACGCAGTATTTT
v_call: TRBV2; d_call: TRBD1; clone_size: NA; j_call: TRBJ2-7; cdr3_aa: CASSRDSSYEQYF; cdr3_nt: TGTGCCAGCAGCCGGGACAGCTCCTACGAGCAGTACTTC
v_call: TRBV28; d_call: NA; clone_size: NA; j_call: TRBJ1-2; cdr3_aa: CASSLRAVNYGYTF; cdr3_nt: TGTGCCAGCAGTTTGAGGGCAGTCAACTATGGCTACACCTTC
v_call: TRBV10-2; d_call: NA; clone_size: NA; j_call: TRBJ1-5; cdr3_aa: CASSESIGAKPQHF; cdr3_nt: TGCGCCAGCAGTGAGTCGATAGGGGCCAAGCCCCAGCATTTT
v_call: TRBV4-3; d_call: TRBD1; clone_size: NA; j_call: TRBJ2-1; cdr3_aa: CASSQDRGQGSEFF; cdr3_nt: TGCGCCAGCAGCCAAGATCGAGGACAGGGATCTGAGTTCTTC
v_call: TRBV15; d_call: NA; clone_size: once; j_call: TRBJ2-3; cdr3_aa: CATSRSSDTQYF; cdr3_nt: TGTGCCACCAGCAGATCATCAGATACGCAGTATTTT
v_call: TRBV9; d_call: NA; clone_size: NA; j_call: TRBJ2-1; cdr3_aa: CASSVDSDSREQFF; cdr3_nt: TGTGCCAGCAGCGTAGATAGCGACTCTCGCGAGCAGTTCTTC
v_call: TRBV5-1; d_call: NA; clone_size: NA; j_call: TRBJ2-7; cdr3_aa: CASSRDISYEQYF; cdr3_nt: TGCGCCAGCAGCCGGGACATTTCCTACGAGCAGTACTTC
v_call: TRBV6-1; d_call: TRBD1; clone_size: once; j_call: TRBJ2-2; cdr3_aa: CATHRQGGTGELFF; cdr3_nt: TGTGCCACGCACAGACAGGGGGGGACCGGGGAGCTGTTTTTT
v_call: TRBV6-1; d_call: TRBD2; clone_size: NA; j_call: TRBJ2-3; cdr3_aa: CASSEASGEDTQYF; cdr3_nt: TGTGCCAGCAGTGAGGCTAGCGGGGAAGATACGCAGTATTTT
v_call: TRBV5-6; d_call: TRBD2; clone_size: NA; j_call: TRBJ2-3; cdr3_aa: CASSRGLDLKVGRYF; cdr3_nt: TGTGCCAGCAGCCGTGGACTAGATCTTAAAGTTGGTCGGTATTTT
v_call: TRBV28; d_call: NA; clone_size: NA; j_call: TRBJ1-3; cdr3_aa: CASSLVRQASGNTIYF; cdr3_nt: TGTGCCAGCAGTTTGGTGAGGCAAGCCTCTGGAAACACCATATATTTT
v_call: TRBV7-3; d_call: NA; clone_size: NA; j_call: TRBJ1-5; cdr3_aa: CASSRSGSNQPQHF; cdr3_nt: TGCGCCAGCAGCCGGTCTGGTAGCAATCAGCCCCAGCATTTT
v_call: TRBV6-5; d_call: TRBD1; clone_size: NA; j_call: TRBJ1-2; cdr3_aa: CASSYGQGAGYGYTF; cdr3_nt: TGTGCCAGCAGTTACGGACAGGGGGCCGGCTATGGCTACACCTTC
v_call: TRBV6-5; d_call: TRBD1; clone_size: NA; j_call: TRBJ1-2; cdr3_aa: CASSYSGTGTYGYTF; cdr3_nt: TGTGCCAGCAGTTACTCCGGGACAGGGACGTATGGCTACACCTTC
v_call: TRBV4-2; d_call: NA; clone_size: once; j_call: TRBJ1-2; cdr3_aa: CASRAGNYGYTF; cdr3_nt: TGTGCCAGCAGGGCAGGGAACTATGGCTACACCTTC
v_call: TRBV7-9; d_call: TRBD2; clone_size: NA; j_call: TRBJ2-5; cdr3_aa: CASSLTQGLEETQYF; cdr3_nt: TGTGCCAGCAGCTTAACCCAGGGACTAGAAGAGACCCAGTACTTC
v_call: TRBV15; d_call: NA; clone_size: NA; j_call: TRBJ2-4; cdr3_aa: CATSRTWLAKNIQYF; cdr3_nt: TGTGCCACCAGCAGGACATGGCTAGCCAAAAACATTCAGTACTTC
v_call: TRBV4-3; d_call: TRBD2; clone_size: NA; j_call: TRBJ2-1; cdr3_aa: CASSQDRAGGPNEQFF; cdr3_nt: TGCGCCAGCAGCCAAGATAGAGCGGGGGGGCCCAATGAGCAGTTCTTC
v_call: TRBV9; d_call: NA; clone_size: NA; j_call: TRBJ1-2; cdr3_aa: CASSLRSGDSYGYTF; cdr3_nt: TGTGCCAGCAGCCTCCGATCCGGAGACAGCTATGGCTACACCTTC
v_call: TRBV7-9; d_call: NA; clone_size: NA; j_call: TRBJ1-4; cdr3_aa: CASSLGEGTEKLFF; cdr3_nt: TGTGCCAGCAGCTTAGGAGAGGGAACTGAAAAACTGTTTTTT
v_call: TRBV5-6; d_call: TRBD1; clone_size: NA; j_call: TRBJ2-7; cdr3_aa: CASSLEGAGGHLDEQYF; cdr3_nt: TGTGCCAGCAGCTTGGAAGGGGCAGGGGGCCATTTGGACGAGCAGTACTTC
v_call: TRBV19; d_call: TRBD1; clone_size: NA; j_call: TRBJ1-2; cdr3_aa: CASSMTGNYGYTF; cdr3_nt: TGTGCCAGTAGTATGACAGGGAACTATGGCTACACCTTC
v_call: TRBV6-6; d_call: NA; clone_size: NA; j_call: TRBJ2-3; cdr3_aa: CASTDQGWIDTQYF; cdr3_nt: TGTGCCAGCACCGACCAGGGGTGGATAGATACGCAGTATTTT
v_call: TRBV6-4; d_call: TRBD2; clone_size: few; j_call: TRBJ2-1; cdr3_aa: CASSALAGSYNEQFF; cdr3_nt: TGTGCCAGCAGTGCTCTAGCGGGGTCCTACAATGAGCAGTTCTTC
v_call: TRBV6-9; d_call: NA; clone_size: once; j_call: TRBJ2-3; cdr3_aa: CASSDYPDSTDTQYF; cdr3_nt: TGTGCCAGCAGTGACTACCCCGACAGCACAGATACGCAGTATTTT
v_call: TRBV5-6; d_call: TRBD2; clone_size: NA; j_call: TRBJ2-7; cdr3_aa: CASSLAIASGGRYEQYF; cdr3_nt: TGTGCCAGCAGCTTGGCCATCGCTAGCGGGGGCCGTTACGAGCAGTACTTC
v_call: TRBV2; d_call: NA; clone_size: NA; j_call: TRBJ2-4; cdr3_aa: CASTGEGRGNIQYF; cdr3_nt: TGTGCCAGCACCGGGGAAGGGCGTGGTAACATTCAGTACTTC
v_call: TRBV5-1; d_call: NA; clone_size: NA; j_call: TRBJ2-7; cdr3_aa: CASSLSAGYEQYF; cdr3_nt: TGCGCCAGCAGCTTGTCCGCAGGCTACGAGCAGTACTTC
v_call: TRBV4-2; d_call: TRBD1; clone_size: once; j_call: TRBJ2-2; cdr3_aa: CASSQYRGNANTGELFF; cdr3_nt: TGTGCCAGCAGCCAGTACAGGGGTAACGCGAACACCGGGGAGCTGTTTTTT
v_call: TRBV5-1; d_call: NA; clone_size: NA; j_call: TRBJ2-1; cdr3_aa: CASSLETGRTYNEQFF; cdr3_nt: TGCGCCAGCAGCTTGGAGACCGGCAGGACCTACAATGAGCAGTTCTTC
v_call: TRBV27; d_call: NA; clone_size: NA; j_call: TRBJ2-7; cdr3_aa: CASSPWGGRYEQYF; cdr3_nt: TGTGCCAGCAGTCCATGGGGGGGCAGGTACGAGCAGTACTTC
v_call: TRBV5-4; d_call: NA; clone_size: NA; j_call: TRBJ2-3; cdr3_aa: CASRSWLSGGEADTQYF; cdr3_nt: TGTGCCAGCAGATCGTGGTTGAGTGGCGGGGAGGCAGATACGCAGTATTTT
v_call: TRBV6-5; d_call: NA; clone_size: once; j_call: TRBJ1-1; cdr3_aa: CASRPGWGDTEAFF; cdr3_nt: TGTGCCAGCAGGCCCGGTTGGGGGGACACTGAAGCTTTCTTT
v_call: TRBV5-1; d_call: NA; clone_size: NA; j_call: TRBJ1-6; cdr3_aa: CASSLAELNSPLHF; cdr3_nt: TGCGCCAGCAGCTTGGCGGAACTAAATTCACCCCTCCACTTT
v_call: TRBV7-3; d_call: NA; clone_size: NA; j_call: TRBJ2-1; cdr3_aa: CASSLGGALYNEQFF; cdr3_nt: TGTGCCAGCAGCTTAGGAGGGGCCTTGTACAATGAGCAGTTCTTC
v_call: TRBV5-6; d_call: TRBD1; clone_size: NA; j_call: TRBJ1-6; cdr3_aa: CASSLGGQGSSPLHF; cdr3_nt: TGTGCCAGCAGCTTGGGGGGACAGGGTAGCTCACCCCTCCACTTT
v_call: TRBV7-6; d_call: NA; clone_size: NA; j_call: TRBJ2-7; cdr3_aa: CASSLNTGLWYEQYF; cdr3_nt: TGTGCCAGCAGTCTAAATACAGGGCTCTGGTACGAGCAGTACTTC
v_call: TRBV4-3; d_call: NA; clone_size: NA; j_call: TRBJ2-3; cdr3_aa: CASSLTHGGATDTQYF; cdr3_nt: TGCGCCAGCAGCCTTACCCACGGAGGGGCCACAGATACGCAGTATTTT
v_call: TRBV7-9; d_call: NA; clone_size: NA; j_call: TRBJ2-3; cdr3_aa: CAMGRSTDTQYF; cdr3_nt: TGTGCTATGGGGCGGAGCACAGATACGCAGTATTTT
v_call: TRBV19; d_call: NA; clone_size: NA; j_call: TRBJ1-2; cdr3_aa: CASSILEGGANF; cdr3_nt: TGTGCCAGTAGTATTTTGGAAGGAGGCGCAAACTTC
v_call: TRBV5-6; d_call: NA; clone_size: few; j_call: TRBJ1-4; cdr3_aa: CASSVGPEKLFF; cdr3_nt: TGTGCCAGCAGCGTGGGGCCGGAAAAACTGTTTTTT
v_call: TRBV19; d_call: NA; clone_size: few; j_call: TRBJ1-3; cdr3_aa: CASSIISSGNTIYF; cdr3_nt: TGTGCCAGTAGTATCATCAGCTCTGGAAACACCATATATTTT
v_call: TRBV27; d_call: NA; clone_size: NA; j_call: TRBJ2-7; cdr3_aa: CASSLGSGSEQYF; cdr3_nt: TGTGCCAGCAGTTTAGGTTCAGGCTCCGAGCAGTACTTC
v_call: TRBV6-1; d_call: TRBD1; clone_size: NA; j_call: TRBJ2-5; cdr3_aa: CASSSYRGRGETQYF; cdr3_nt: TGTGCCAGCAGTTCTTACAGGGGGCGGGGAGAGACCCAGTACTTC
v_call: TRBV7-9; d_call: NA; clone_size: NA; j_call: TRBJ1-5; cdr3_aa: CASSSLNQPQHF; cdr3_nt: TGTGCCAGCAGCTCCCTCAATCAGCCCCAGCATTTT
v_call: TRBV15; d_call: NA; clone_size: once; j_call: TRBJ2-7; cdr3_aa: CATSSRESPYYEQYF; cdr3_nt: TGTGCCACCAGCAGCCGGGAGAGTCCCTACTACGAGCAGTACTTC
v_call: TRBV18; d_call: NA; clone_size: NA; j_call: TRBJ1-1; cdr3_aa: CASSPSARNTEAFF; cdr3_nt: TGTGCCAGCTCACCAAGCGCCAGGAACACTGAAGCTTTCTTT
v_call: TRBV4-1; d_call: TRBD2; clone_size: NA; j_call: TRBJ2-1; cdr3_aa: CASSQEWLAGYNEQFF; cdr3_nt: TGCGCCAGCAGCCAAGAATGGCTAGCGGGATACAATGAGCAGTTCTTC
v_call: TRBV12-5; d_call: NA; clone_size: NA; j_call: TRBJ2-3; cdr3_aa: CASGPQGSTDTQYF; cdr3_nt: TGTGCTAGTGGGCCTCAGGGGTCCACAGATACGCAGTATTTT
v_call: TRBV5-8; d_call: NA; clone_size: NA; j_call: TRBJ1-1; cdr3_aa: CASSLGFRGNTEAFF; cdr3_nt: TGTGCCAGCAGCTTGGGGTTTAGGGGGAACACTGAAGCTTTCTTT
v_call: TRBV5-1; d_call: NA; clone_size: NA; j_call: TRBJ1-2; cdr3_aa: CASRGGDPNYGYTF; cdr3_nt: TGCGCCAGCAGAGGGGGAGATCCTAACTATGGCTACACCTTC